This paragraph reports one TCR beta chain. Generated by immunoSEQ multiplex PCR, the TCRdb table keeps only in-frame clones and is missing some. Among over 130,000 clones listed, about 87% were seen once. V lost 0 bases to trimming and J lost 2 bases, with 8 bases between them. Per the germline V gene, CDR1 is SEHNR and CDR2 is FQNEAQ (reference sequence). This CDR3 has 14 amino acids. This record belongs to a study of blood T cell repertoires in COVID-19. Study background: The United States, Italy and Spain supplied acute and convalescent COVID-19 samples.

This chain links TRBV7-9 with TRBJ2-7; TRBD2 is a possible D gene (6 bases). Sample: peripheral blood. This sequence was found in a man between 60 and 75 years old with active or convalescent COVID-19. The CDR3 loop is CASSLAGGAYEQYF. Here the CDR3 DNA reads TGTGCCAGCAGCTTAGCAGGCGGGGCCTACGAGCAGTACTTC.